This TCR beta chain stems from a study of CD4 T cells in relation to SARS-CoV-2 and coronaviruses. In germline, CDR1 is ENHRY, CDR2 SYGVKD. V gave up 4 bases and J gave up 4 bases, with 22 bases separating them. This CDR3 contains 17 residues. Profiling relied on immunoSEQ multiplex PCR, and the TCRdb table lists in-frame clones only, not all of them. The sample has more than 50,000 clones; about nine tenths are singletons. Before the COVID-19 pandemic, during about 2011-2019, CD4+ T cells were taken from unexposed donors. Naive and memory CD4+ T cells were separated from cryopreserved PBMCs. The source of this sequence is a human donor in good health. Sequencing used memory CD4+ T cells from PBMCs. V is TRBV10-3 and J is TRBJ1-2; maybe TRBD1 (6 bases). The CDR3 nucleotides read TGTGCCATCAGTGGAGGGGAAGGGGGGACGTCGGGCTATGGCTACACCTTC. Its translation is CAISGGEGGTSGYGYTF.